This TCR beta chain came from a study of blood T cell repertoires in COVID-19. Background on the study: Italy, Spain and the United States were the sources of the convalescent and acute COVID-19 samples. T cells, B-cell-depleted T cells, or PBMCs supplied cDNA or gDNA.

Trimming shortened V by 1 base and J by 3 bases, and 6 bases separated the two germline ends. The CDR3 covers 14 residues. Germline CDR1 SNHLY, CDR2 FYNNEI. The authors' processing: Amplifying reference gene primers gave estimates of nucleated cell counts. Produced via immunoSEQ multiplex PCR; TCRdb's table is partial and in-frame only. The D gene and trimming were derived from the DNA, and the V and J assignments and clone size from that table. Counted here are about 51,000 clones, 70% to 90% occurring once; the ten biggest clones make up roughly 4%. This chain joins TRBV2 and TRBJ2-2; D gene ambiguous. This TCR was sampled from an elderly man with active COVID-19. Material: peripheral blood. This chain's CDR3 is CASSEVGYTGELFF. CDR3 nucleotides: TGTGCCAGCAGTGAAGTTGGCTACACCGGGGAGCTGTTTTTT.